The 30 T cell receptor beta chains below were found in one sample sequenced in a study of blood T cell repertoires in COVID-19. The table came from immunoSEQ multiplex PCR; TCRdb's copy has only in-frame clones and leaves some out. The profile covers roughly 250,000 clones, with under 95% appearing a single time and about 2.3% taken by the ten largest. The sample taken for sequencing was PBMCs or T cells enriched from blood (not recorded which). The source of these receptors is a middle-aged woman with acute COVID-19.

The chain joins TRBV30 to TRBJ1-1; maybe TRBD1 (5 bases). The CDR3 consists of 14 residues. Trimming left V 2 bases short and J 10 bases short, with 20 bases between. The germline CDR1 and CDR2 sequences are GTSNPN and SVGIG (reference sequence). CDR3 sequence: CAWSHPLRGQPAFF. Written as DNA, the CDR3 is TGTGCCTGGAGTCACCCCCTAAGGGGCCAACCAGCTTTCTTT.

V usage is TRBV3-1 (or the pseudogene TRBV3-2) and J usage is TRBJ2-5; D perhaps matches TRBD2 (6 bases). The V gene's germline CDR1 is LGHDT and CDR2 YNNKEL (reference sequence). Trimming removed 6 bases at V and 5 bases at J, with 19 bases between. CDR3 length equals 15 residues. CDR3 nucleotides: TGTGCCAGCAGATCCCCGGGGGAGGTGGCGGAGACCCAGTACTTC. Amino acids: CASRSPGEVAETQYF.

The genes are TRBV24-1 and TRBJ2-1, with TRBD1 matching over 7 bases. V was clipped by 4 bases and J by 5 bases; unmatched bases: 4. CDR1 is KGHDR, CDR2 SFDVKD, per germline. The CDR3 totals 14 residues. The CDR3 is CATSETGTDNEQFF. The CDR3 DNA reads as TGTGCCACCAGTGAAACCGGGACAGACAATGAGCAGTTCTTC.

This chain uses TRBV19 with TRBJ1-1, with D possibly TRBD1 on 5 matching bases. CDR3 length: 13 residues. CDR1 and CDR2 (germline): LNHDA, SQIVND (reference sequence). Trimming left V 7 bases short and J 4 bases short, with 13 bases between. This CDR3 reads CASIPRGGTEAFF. The CDR3 DNA follows: TGTGCCAGTATTCCCCGGGGGGGCACTGAAGCTTTCTTT. The full variable domain, with the rest looked up from reference TRBV19 and TRBJ1-1, is DGGITQSPKYLFRKEGQNVTLSCEQNLNHDAMYWYRQDPGQGLRLIYYSQIVNDFQKGDIAEGYSVSREKKESFPLTVTSAQKNPTAFYLCASIPRGGTEAFFGQGTRLTVV.

The V and J genes are TRBV13 and TRBJ2-3; 13 bases fit TRBD2. V shed 5 bases and J 4 bases; nucleotides not matched to a gene: 9. The CDR3 sequence is 17 residues long. Germline CDR1 reads PRHDT; CDR2 reads FYEKMQ (reference sequence). The CDR3 spells CASSPRTSGGGADTQYF. The CDR3 DNA reads TGTGCCAGCAGCCCCCGCACTAGCGGGGGGGGTGCAGATACGCAGTATTTT.

The J gene is TRBJ2-4, the V gene TRBV7-3, with 9 nucleotides matching TRBD1. There are 13 residues in the CDR3. Germline loops: CDR1 SGHTA, CDR2 FQGTGA. J was trimmed by 8 bases and V by 6 bases; bases with no gene match: 5. The CDR3 region is CASSWTGADIQYF. In nucleotides, the CDR3 is TGTGCCAGCAGTTGGACAGGGGCTGACATTCAGTACTTC.

The rearrangement links TRBV3-1 (or the pseudogene TRBV3-2) to TRBJ1-4; weak D call: TRBD1 (5 bases). CDR1 is LGHDT and CDR2 is YNNKEL in the germline V gene (reference sequence). The CDR3 is 16 residues long. The V and J ends lost 0 bases and 5 bases respectively, with 13 bases between them. CDR3 DNA: TGTGCCAGCAGCCAAGACCTCAGGGTTCGAAATGAAAAACTGTTTTTT. Protein: CASSQDLRVRNEKLFF.

The J gene is TRBJ2-3, the V gene TRBV6-1; D perhaps matches TRBD1 (5 bases). This CDR3 contains 14 residues. The V gene lost 2 bases and the J gene lost 4 bases, with 10 bases spanning the gap. Germline assignment: CDR1 MNHNS and CDR2 SASEGT. The DNA for the CDR3 is TGTGCCAGCAGTGAAAGTTGGGGCGCAGATACGCAGTATTTT. Amino acid sequence: CASSESWGADTQYF.

This rearrangement joins TRBV12-3 or TRBV12-4 to TRBJ2-5, with D possibly being TRBD2 (6 bases). Deletions cut 8 bases from V and 7 bases from J, with 11 bases between. CDR3 length: 11 amino acids. In DNA, the CDR3 is TGTGCCAGCGGGATGGGGGGGACCCAGTACTTC. Translation gives CASGMGGTQYF.

This chain links TRBV2 with TRBJ1-6; maybe TRBD1 (5 bases). Germline-derived CDR1 and CDR2 are SNHLY and FYNNEI. Trimming took off 8 bases at V and 7 bases at J, with 15 bases between the two ends. The CDR3 extends over 14 amino acids. Here the CDR3 reads CASLEHRGNSPLHF. The CDR3 DNA follows: TGTGCCAGCTTGGAACATCGGGGGAATTCACCCCTCCACTTT.

The chain recombines TRBV29-1 with TRBJ1-2; 8 bases map to TRBD1. The CDR3 loop spans 13 amino acids. From germline, CDR1 is SQVTM and CDR2 ANQGSEA. The trim removed 5 bases at V and 7 bases at J, leaving 9 bases unmatched. CDR3: CSVWTGLLSGYTF. The CDR3 DNA sequence: TGCAGCGTTTGGACAGGGCTTCTCTCTGGCTACACCTTC.

The chain employs TRBV19 and TRBJ2-4; 7 positions agree with TRBD1. This CDR3 has 16 amino acids. Losses at the gene ends were 3 bases for V and 5 bases for J; bases not matched to a gene: 10. Germline lookup yields CDR1 LNHDA and CDR2 SQIVND (reference sequence). CDR3 sequence: CASSIKKGAPQNIQYF. CDR3 DNA: TGTGCCAGTAGTATCAAAAAGGGGGCACCCCAAAACATTCAGTACTTC. The variable domain in full, with the rest retrieved from reference TRBV19 and TRBJ2-4, is DGGITQSPKYLFRKEGQNVTLSCEQNLNHDAMYWYRQDPGQGLRLIYYSQIVNDFQKGDIAEGYSVSREKKESFPLTVTSAQKNPTAFYLCASSIKKGAPQNIQYFGAGTRLSVL.

The chain is built from TRBV7-8 and TRBJ1-5; D is unclear. Trimming shortened V by 6 bases and J by 3 bases, and 9 bases separated the two germline ends. Looked up from germline, CDR1 is SGHVS and CDR2 is FQNEAQ. The CDR3 totals 13 residues. CDR3 bases: TGTGCCAGCAGGTCCTCAGACAATCAGCCCCAGCATTTT. This sequence encodes CASRSSDNQPQHF.

The chain recombines TRBV4-1 with TRBJ2-1; D perhaps matches TRBD2 (6 bases). Per germline, CDR1 MGHRA and CDR2 YSYEKL. The length of the CDR3 is 15 residues. Trimming stripped 3 bases from V and 6 bases from J, with 15 bases between. CDR3 region: CASSHPGLVFNEQFF. The CDR3 bases are TGCGCCAGCAGCCACCCGGGACTGGTTTTCAATGAGCAGTTCTTC.

J is TRBJ1-3 and V is TRBV30; D remains ambiguous. The germline V and J ends were trimmed by 5 bases and 0 bases, with 11 bases remaining between them. Germline V gives CDR1 GTSNPN, CDR2 SVGIG (reference sequence). The CDR3 is 14 amino acids. CDR3 sequence reads: CAWEPGSSGNTIYF. CDR3 nucleotide sequence: TGTGCCTGGGAGCCGGGTAGCTCTGGAAACACCATATATTTT.

This chain joins TRBV28 and TRBJ1-2; D gene ambiguous. This CDR3 is built from 13 residues. The germline V gene has CDR1 MDHEN and CDR2 SYDVKM. V lost 7 bases and J lost 1, with 10 bases in between. The CDR3 reads CASTLTGNYGYTF. The CDR3 DNA sequence: TGTGCCAGCACCCTTACGGGTAACTATGGCTACACCTTC.

This sequence joins TRBV28 and TRBJ1-5; D remains ambiguous. Deletions cut 7 bases from V and 2 bases from J, with 12 bases between. Germline V CDR1 and CDR2: MDHEN, SYDVKM. This CDR3 region has 14 residues. The CDR3 region is CASKQSGGNQPQHF. DNA of the CDR3: TGTGCCAGCAAACAATCCGGGGGCAATCAGCCCCAGCATTTT.

This clone was seen only once. This chain uses TRBV11-1 with TRBJ2-1; 10 bases line up with TRBD1. CDR3 length: 15 amino acids. Germline V gene lookup returns CDR1 SGHAT and CDR2 FQDESV (reference sequence). V dropped 6 bases and J dropped 4; count of bases not matched to a gene: 6. Here the CDR3 DNA reads TGTGCCAGCAGTCCCCGGGACAGGGGATACAATGAGCAGTTCTTC. It encodes CASSPRDRGYNEQFF.

The chain employs TRBV12-3 or TRBV12-4 and TRBJ1-1, with D possibly matching TRBD1 (5 bases). Trimming took off 6 bases at V and 1 base at J, with 9 bases between the two ends. The CDR3 extends over 13 amino acids. The CDR3 loop reads CASRKTANTEAFF. In nucleotides, the CDR3 is TGTGCCAGCAGAAAGACAGCGAACACTGAAGCTTTCTTT.

The chain links TRBV7-9 to TRBJ1-1, with 7 bases that match TRBD1. The CDR3 totals 16 residues. Germline values: CDR1 SEHNR, CDR2 FQNEAQ (reference sequence). The junction had 6 bases not matched to a gene; V was cut back by 1 base and J by 1 base. The CDR3 is CASSLVGHRGNTEAFF. The CDR3 bases are TGTGCCAGCAGCTTAGTCGGACACAGGGGGAACACTGAAGCTTTCTTT.

The V gene is TRBV15, the J gene TRBJ1-4, with 10 bases fitting TRBD1. Losses at the gene ends were 3 bases for V and 7 bases for J; bases not matched to a gene: 8. The CDR3 has 16 amino acids. Germline V CDR1 and CDR2: LNHNV, YYDKDF (reference sequence). The CDR3, as DNA: TGTGCCACCAGCAGGCGGACAGGGGGTGGGAGTGAAAAACTGTTTTTT. Protein product: CATSRRTGGGSEKLFF.

This clone was observed a few times. The chain employs TRBV15 and TRBJ2-7; 8 bases are a match to TRBD2. V gave up 1 base and J gave up 6 bases; unmatched junction bases: 11. The CDR3 consists of 16 residues. Germline V CDR1 and CDR2: LNHNV, YYDKDF (reference sequence). The CDR3 loop is CATSRGVAGGFSEQYF. As DNA, the CDR3 is TGTGCCACCAGCAGAGGAGTGGCGGGAGGCTTTAGCGAGCAGTACTTC.

This chain uses TRBV4-2 with TRBJ2-4; tentative D call: TRBD2 (5 bases). This CDR3 is built from 14 residues. V gave up 6 bases and J gave up 2 bases, with 11 bases separating them. Germline V CDR1 and CDR2: LGHNA, YNFKEQ. CDR3 loop: CASSLGVTKNIQYF. CDR3 coding DNA: TGTGCCAGCAGTCTCGGGGTAACCAAAAACATTCAGTACTTC.

J is TRBJ2-3 and V is TRBV4-3, with TRBD2 matching 14 bases. The germline V gene has CDR1 LGHNA and CDR2 YSLEER. The CDR3 consists of 17 residues. Trimming at V came to 0 bases and at J to 6 bases, leaving 5 bases not matched to a gene. DNA of the CDR3: TGCGCCAGCAGCCAAGAGACTAGCGGGGGGGAGGGCGATACGCAGTATTTT. Protein: CASSQETSGGEGDTQYF.

The chain is built from TRBV3-1 (or the pseudogene TRBV3-2) and TRBJ1-1; TRBD1 matches 7 bases. This CDR3 comprises 17 residues. The V and J ends lost 3 bases and 0 bases, in that order; junction bases with no gene match: 10. The V gene's germline CDR1 is LGHDT and CDR2 YNNKEL (reference sequence). As DNA, the CDR3 is TGTGCCAGCAGCCACCGGACAGGATGGGCTATGAACACTGAAGCTTTCTTT. This codes for CASSHRTGWAMNTEAFF.

This clone was picked up one time. The rearrangement links TRBV25-1 to TRBJ1-4; TRBD1 might be the D (5 bases). This CDR3 has 13 residues. The germline V and J ends were trimmed by 7 bases and 7 bases, with 13 bases remaining between them. Germline loops: CDR1 MGHDK, CDR2 SYGVNS. DNA for the CDR3: TGTGCCAGCAATCAGGGAGGAAGTGAAAAACTGTTTTTT. Translation: CASNQGGSEKLFF.

The rearrangement uses TRBV18 and TRBJ1-3; 9 nucleotides line up with TRBD1. Germline lookup yields CDR1 KGHSH and CDR2 LQKENI. This CDR3 contains 16 residues. The J segment lost 2 bases and the V segment lost 3 bases, leaving 5 bases of the junction unmatched. CDR3 bases: TGTGCCAGCTCACCCGGACAGGGGAGGACTGGAAACACCATATATTTT. It specifies CASSPGQGRTGNTIYF.

This chain links TRBV30 with TRBJ1-5; D uncertain. V lost 3 bases, J lost 0 bases, and 6 bases lay in between. The V gene's germline CDR1 is GTSNPN and CDR2 SVGIG (reference sequence). The CDR3 has 13 amino acids. CDR3 DNA: TGTGCCTGGAGCGGTGATAGCAATCAGCCCCAGCATTTT. Its translation is CAWSGDSNQPQHF.

The V gene is TRBV11-3, the J gene TRBJ2-3; 7 nucleotides agree with TRBD2. V lost 8 bases, J lost 1 base, and 6 bases stayed unmatched. This CDR3 has 14 amino acids. CDR1 is SGHNT and CDR2 is YENEEA in the germline V gene. CDR3 amino acids: CASREVPGTDTQYF. DNA for the CDR3: TGTGCCAGCCGGGAGGTCCCTGGCACAGATACGCAGTATTTT.

The rearrangement links TRBV5-4 to TRBJ2-7; the match to TRBD2 covers 7 bases. CDR3 size: 15 residues. CDR1 is SGHNT and CDR2 is YYREEE in the germline V gene (reference sequence). V was pared by 4 bases and J by 5 bases, with 12 bases of the junction left unmatched. Here the CDR3 DNA reads TGTGCCAGCAGCCCGCAATCCGCGGGAGTCGACGAGCAGTACTTC. Its translation: CASSPQSAGVDEQYF.